These T cell receptor beta chains were read from a single sample in a study of early stage breast cancer tumors. Assay used: immunoSEQ multiplex PCR; TCRdb lists only in-frame clones, some missing. The sample holds 30,000 to 35,000 clones, 74% seen once. Sequences were obtained from blood. These receptors were collected from a middle-aged person with breast cancer. The CDR3 runs from the conserved cysteine through the conserved F or W. Each record gives: V gene, D gene, clone size, J gene, CDR3 DNA, CDR3 protein. D genes are given only for firm matches. Clone size is stated in some rows and not others, as once, few, many or a class when expanded.

V: TRBV30; D: TRBD2; size: .; J: TRBJ2-7; DNA: TGTGCAAGCGGGGGACCCTACGAGCAGTACTTC; CDR3: CASGGPYEQYF
V: TRBV9; D: TRBD1; size: .; J: TRBJ2-5; DNA: TGTGCCAGCGCGGGGACAGGAGGTGGCCAAGAGACCCAGTACTTC; CDR3: CASAGTGGGQETQYF
V: TRBV28; D: TRBD1; size: once; J: TRBJ1-1; DNA: TGTGCCAGCAGTGTCCCGGGACAGGGGAGGGGCACTGAAGCTTTCTTT; CDR3: CASSVPGQGRGTEAFF
V: TRBV19; D: .; size: .; J: TRBJ1-1; DNA: TGTGCCAGTAGTATAGATCGTGTGTCCCAAGCTTTCTTT; CDR3: CASSIDRVSQAFF
V: TRBV18; D: TRBD1; size: .; J: TRBJ2-3; DNA: TGTGCCAGCTCACTTACACAGGGGGATGGAGATACGCAGTATTTT; CDR3: CASSLTQGDGDTQYF
V: TRBV6-6; D: .; size: .; J: TRBJ2-4; DNA: TGTGCCAGCAGCCCTCCAGGCGAAAACATTCAGTACTTC; CDR3: CASSPPGENIQYF
V: TRBV7-9; D: .; size: .; J: TRBJ1-5; DNA: TGTGCCAGCAGCTTATCAGGGAGTCCCAATCAGCCCCAGCATTTT; CDR3: CASSLSGSPNQPQHF
V: TRBV7-2; D: .; size: .; J: TRBJ1-5; DNA: TGTGCCAGCAGCTTAGCTTCCCAGGGTTATAGCAATCAGCCCCAGCATTTT; CDR3: CASSLASQGYSNQPQHF
V: TRBV19; D: TRBD2; size: .; J: TRBJ2-5; DNA: TGTGCCAGTAGTATTGTGGCTAGCGGGGCCCAAGAGACCCAGTACTTC; CDR3: CASSIVASGAQETQYF
V: TRBV5-1; D: TRBD1; size: .; J: TRBJ1-1; DNA: TGCGCCGTCAAGGGGGCCCTAGACACTGAAGCTTTCTTT; CDR3: CAVKGALDTEAFF
V: TRBV5-1; D: TRBD1; size: .; J: TRBJ1-1; DNA: TGCGCCAGCGGGACAGGGTACAACACTGAAGCTTTCTTT; CDR3: CASGTGYNTEAFF
V: TRBV5-1; D: .; size: once; J: TRBJ2-3; DNA: TGCGCCAGCAGCTTGGCACCCATCACAGATACGCAGTATTTT; CDR3: CASSLAPITDTQYF
V: TRBV14; D: .; size: .; J: TRBJ2-1; DNA: TGTGCCAGCAGCCAATACAATGAGCAGTTCTTC; CDR3: CASSQYNEQFF
V: TRBV28; D: .; size: .; J: TRBJ1-4; DNA: TGTGCCAGCAGCTACAGGCCACTAAATGAAAAACTGTTTTTT; CDR3: CASSYRPLNEKLFF
V: TRBV19; D: TRBD2; size: .; J: TRBJ2-6; DNA: TGTGCCAGTAGTAGAGATGGGGCTAGCGGGATGATTCCCTCTGGGGCCAACGTCCTGACTTTC; CDR3: CASSRDGASGMIPSGANVLTF
V: TRBV7-2; D: TRBD1; size: once; J: TRBJ2-7; DNA: TGTGCCAGCAGCTATGACAGGGCGTCCTACGAGCAGTACTTC; CDR3: CASSYDRASYEQYF
V: TRBV11-2; D: .; size: .; J: TRBJ1-1; DNA: TGTGCCAGCAGCTTAGGGGAGGGGTTCGCGCGGGGGACTGAAGCTTTCTTT; CDR3: CASSLGEGFARGTEAFF
V: TRBV11-2; D: TRBD1; size: .; J: TRBJ2-7; DNA: TGTGCCAGCAGGAAACCGGGACAGGGAATCTACGAGCAGTACTTC; CDR3: CASRKPGQGIYEQYF
V: TRBV7-8; D: .; size: .; J: TRBJ2-5; DNA: TGTGCCAGCAGCCGTGGGGGGACCCAGTACTTC; CDR3: CASSRGGTQYF
V: TRBV19; D: .; size: .; J: TRBJ1-5; DNA: TGTGCCAGTAACACGGCCCGGGGTCAGCCCCAGCATTTT; CDR3: CASNTARGQPQHF
V: TRBV4-1; D: .; size: .; J: TRBJ1-1; DNA: TGCGCCAGCAGCCAGGTGCTTCTTCCGGGACCCCCGAACACTGAAGCTTTCTTT; CDR3: CASSQVLLPGPPNTEAFF
V: TRBV11-2; D: .; size: .; J: TRBJ2-3; DNA: TGTGCCAGCAGCCAAAGGTCTGGTACTAGCACAGATACGCAGTATTTT; CDR3: CASSQRSGTSTDTQYF
V: TRBV19; D: TRBD2; size: .; J: TRBJ2-3; DNA: TGTGCCAGTAGTGGGGGGACTAGCGGGACCCCTAGCACAGATACGCAGTATTTT; CDR3: CASSGGTSGTPSTDTQYF
V: TRBV6-5; D: .; size: few; J: TRBJ2-3; DNA: TGTGCCAGCAGTTACACAAATGACCCCACAGATACGCAGTATTTT; CDR3: CASSYTNDPTDTQYF
V: TRBV30; D: .; size: .; J: TRBJ2-1; DNA: TGTGCCTGGAGTGGACAGAGTTACAATGAGCAGTTCTTC; CDR3: CAWSGQSYNEQFF
V: TRBV29-1; D: TRBD1; size: .; J: TRBJ2-7; DNA: TGCAGCGCCGGGACAGGGGCCTACGAGCAGTACTTC; CDR3: CSAGTGAYEQYF
V: TRBV30; D: TRBD2; size: .; J: TRBJ2-3; DNA: TGTGCCTGGAGTAACGGGAGGGCCCTCACAGATACGCAGTATTTT; CDR3: CAWSNGRALTDTQYF
V: TRBV7-8; D: .; size: medium-sized; J: TRBJ2-7; DNA: TGTGCCAGCAGCTTAGGGACCCCCTACGAGCAGTACTTC; CDR3: CASSLGTPYEQYF
V: TRBV6-5; D: TRBD2; size: .; J: TRBJ2-1; DNA: TGTGCCAGCAGGAAAGCGGGAGCAGGGAACAATGAGCAGTTCTTC; CDR3: CASRKAGAGNNEQFF
V: TRBV4-3; D: .; size: .; J: TRBJ2-7; DNA: TGCGCCAGCAGCCAAGAAGCGGGTACCTTTCGGGAGCAGTACTTC; CDR3: CASSQEAGTFREQYF
V: TRBV12-5; D: TRBD2; size: .; J: TRBJ2-5; DNA: TGTGCTAGTGCCCCTCCGGGAGGGTCAGAGACCCAGTACTTC; CDR3: CASAPPGGSETQYF
V: TRBV27; D: .; size: .; J: TRBJ2-7; DNA: TGTGCCAGCAGTTTGCAGGGAGTCGACGAGCAGTACTTC; CDR3: CASSLQGVDEQYF
V: TRBV7-7; D: TRBD1; size: .; J: TRBJ2-3; DNA: TGTGCCAGCAGCCGGGGACAGGGGGGCACAGATACGCAGTATTTT; CDR3: CASSRGQGGTDTQYF
V: TRBV4-3; D: TRBD2; size: .; J: TRBJ2-7; DNA: TGCGCCAGCAGCCAAGCCGGCCCTAGCGGGGATCTTTACTCCTACGAGCAGTACTTC; CDR3: CASSQAGPSGDLYSYEQYF
V: TRBV27; D: TRBD1; size: .; J: TRBJ2-1; DNA: TGTGCCAGCAGTTTAGGGACAGAGAGGGAGCAGTTCTTC; CDR3: CASSLGTEREQFF
V: TRBV4-3; D: TRBD1; size: .; J: TRBJ1-2; DNA: TGCGCCAGCAGCCAAGAACAGGGGGCAGGGGGCTACACCTTC; CDR3: CASSQEQGAGGYTF
V: TRBV4-2; D: TRBD2; size: once; J: TRBJ2-7; DNA: TGTGCCAGCAGCTCCCAACTAGCGGGCTCCTACGAGCAGTACTTC; CDR3: CASSSQLAGSYEQYF
V: TRBV25-1; D: TRBD2; size: once; J: TRBJ2-5; DNA: TGTGCCAGCAGTGTGGGACTAGCAGGGGAGACCCAGTACTTC; CDR3: CASSVGLAGETQYF
V: TRBV10-3; D: .; size: .; J: TRBJ2-5; DNA: TGTGCCATCAGTGAGGCAGGGAAAACCCAAGAGACCCAGTACTTC; CDR3: CAISEAGKTQETQYF
V: TRBV6-8; D: .; size: .; J: TRBJ2-1; DNA: TGTGCCAGCAGCCAACCTGGGAGAGGAACCACCTACAATGAGCAGTTCTTC; CDR3: CASSQPGRGTTYNEQFF
V: TRBV10-3; D: TRBD1; size: .; J: TRBJ1-5; DNA: TGTGCCACGGCCAGGGGGACAGGGGTGAATCAGCCCCAGCATTTT; CDR3: CATARGTGVNQPQHF
V: TRBV18; D: TRBD1; size: few; J: TRBJ1-1; DNA: TGTGCCAGCTCCCCGGAGGGACAGGGGACTGAAGCTTTCTTT; CDR3: CASSPEGQGTEAFF
V: TRBV5-4; D: .; size: .; J: TRBJ1-1; DNA: TGTGCCAGCAGCTTGGACAACCGGAACACTGAAGCTTTCTTT; CDR3: CASSLDNRNTEAFF
V: TRBV5-5; D: .; size: .; J: TRBJ2-1; DNA: TGTGCCAGCAACATACAGAATACCAATGAGCAGTTCTTC; CDR3: CASNIQNTNEQFF
V: TRBV30; D: TRBD1; size: .; J: TRBJ2-3; DNA: TGTGCCGGGGGGACAGGGGGCACAGATACGCAGTATTTT; CDR3: CAGGTGGTDTQYF
V: TRBV5-4; D: .; size: .; J: TRBJ2-4; DNA: TGTGCCAGCAGCGGAGGGACGGACAAAAACATTCAGTACTTC; CDR3: CASSGGTDKNIQYF
V: TRBV18; D: TRBD1; size: medium-sized; J: TRBJ1-5; DNA: TGTGCCAGCTCACCAACCGGGACAGTCAATCAGCCCCAGCATTTT; CDR3: CASSPTGTVNQPQHF
V: TRBV7-2; D: .; size: few; J: TRBJ2-5; DNA: TGTGCCAGCTGCGAGCAGCTAGAGACCCAGTACTTC; CDR3: CASCEQLETQYF
V: TRBV4-2; D: .; size: .; J: TRBJ2-3; DNA: TGTGCCAGCAGCCCGGGACTTGGGGGTGGCACAGATACGCAGTATTTT; CDR3: CASSPGLGGGTDTQYF
V: TRBV30; D: .; size: few; J: TRBJ1-2; DNA: TGTGCCTGTTGGGTTATAAAAGGGTGGACCTTC; CDR3: CACWVIKGWTF
V: TRBV7-2; D: .; size: .; J: TRBJ2-5; DNA: TGTGCCAGCAGCGCAGGGGCGCGGGAGACCCAGTACTTC; CDR3: CASSAGARETQYF
V: TRBV7-6; D: .; size: .; J: TRBJ1-1; DNA: TGTGCCAGCAGCCAAACCCCGGTCGGGTCCACAGGCACTGAAGCTTTCTTT; CDR3: CASSQTPVGSTGTEAFF
V: TRBV9; D: .; size: .; J: TRBJ2-3; DNA: TGTGCCAGCAGCGTATCTCTTTCCGTATTGGGAAGCGGGACAGATACGCAGTATTTT; CDR3: CASSVSLSVLGSGTDTQYF
V: TRBV5-4; D: TRBD2; size: .; J: TRBJ2-1; DNA: TGTGCCAGCAGCCAGAAGACTAGCGGTAATGAGCAGTTCTTC; CDR3: CASSQKTSGNEQFF
V: TRBV5-1; D: TRBD2; size: .; J: TRBJ2-5; DNA: TGCGCCAGCAGCTCGAGGGGAGGGGAGGTAGAGACCCAGTACTTC; CDR3: CASSSRGGEVETQYF
V: TRBV6-5; D: .; size: few; J: TRBJ1-2; DNA: TGTGCCACCCTCGGGGTTGGCTACACCTTC; CDR3: CATLGVGYTF